A single sample is the source of the 17 T cell receptor beta chains below, sequenced in a study of blood T cell repertoires in COVID-19. TCRdb keeps only in-frame clones here, not all; method: immunoSEQ multiplex PCR. The sample has around 450,000 clones, around 87% seen once; the top ten hold about 0.7%. The sample consisted of PBMCs or T cells enriched from blood (not recorded which). The receptors derive from a woman aged 18-30 years who had recovered from COVID-19.

V is TRBV6-1 and J is TRBJ1-5, with D perhaps matching TRBD1 (6 bases). Looked up from germline, CDR1 is MNHNS and CDR2 is SASEGT. CDR3 length: 13 amino acids. V lost 3 bases and J 16 bases, leaving 19 bases between the germline ends. CDR3 DNA sequence: TGTGCCAGCAGTGATGGTGGAGCTGGGACAAAACATTTT. Translation gives CASSDGGAGTKHF.

J is TRBJ1-5 and V is TRBV5-1; maybe TRBD1 (5 bases). CDR3 length: 14 residues. V shed 0 bases and J shed 3 bases, with 7 bases lying between them. Germline V CDR1 and CDR2: SGHRS, YFSETQ. The CDR3 spells CASSLGGLNQPQHF. In DNA form, the CDR3 reads TGCGCCAGCAGCTTGGGGGGACTCAATCAGCCCCAGCATTTT. The whole variable domain, remainder taken from reference TRBV5-1 and TRBJ1-5, is KAGVTQTPRYLIKTRGQQVTLSCSPISGHRSVSWYQQTPGQGLQFLFEYFSETQRNKGNFPGRFSGRQFSNSRSEMNVSTLELGDSALYLCASSLGGLNQPQHFGDGTRLSIL.

The rearrangement links TRBV30 to TRBJ1-1; maybe TRBD1 (5 bases). The CDR3 runs to 13 residues. The germline V gene has CDR1 GTSNPN and CDR2 SVGIG (reference sequence). Trimming took off 0 bases at V and 4 bases at J, with 9 bases between the two ends. The CDR3 nucleotides read TGTGCCTGGAGTGTAGGGGAACCCACTGAAGCTTTCTTT. Residues: CAWSVGEPTEAFF.

The chain links TRBV5-1 to TRBJ1-5; D gene unclear. This CDR3 has 14 residues. Germline CDR1 reads SGHRS; CDR2 reads YFSETQ. Deletions cut 4 bases from V and 0 bases from J, with 8 bases between. The CDR3 region has the DNA TGCGCCAGCAGCCCCGGGTATAGCAATCAGCCCCAGCATTTT. Translated: CASSPGYSNQPQHF. The whole variable domain, filled in from reference TRBV5-1 and TRBJ1-5, reads KAGVTQTPRYLIKTRGQQVTLSCSPISGHRSVSWYQQTPGQGLQFLFEYFSETQRNKGNFPGRFSGRQFSNSRSEMNVSTLELGDSALYLCASSPGYSNQPQHFGDGTRLSIL.

This rearrangement joins TRBV10-3 to TRBJ2-7; 9 bases are shared with TRBD1. CDR3 length: 16 residues. Germline V CDR1 and CDR2: ENHRY, SYGVKD. Losses at the gene ends were 2 bases for V and 4 bases for J; bases not matched to a gene: 9. This chain's CDR3 is CAISEGAGQGRYEQYF. The CDR3 DNA reads as TGTGCCATCAGTGAGGGGGCAGGACAGGGGCGATACGAGCAGTACTTC.

This clone turned up a few times. The CDR3 coding sequence is TGTGCCAGCAGCTCAGGAGGTGTGAGGTACGAGCAGTACTTC. This sequence encodes CASSSGGVRYEQYF. The V gene is TRBV7-2, the J gene TRBJ2-7; D possibly corresponds to TRBD2 (5 bases). CDR3 length: 14 residues. V shed 4 bases and J shed 4 bases, with 14 bases lying between them. Germline V gene lookup returns CDR1 SGHTA and CDR2 FQGNSA.

The V call is TRBV10-3, the J call TRBJ2-1, with a possible D match to TRBD2 (5 bases). This CDR3 comprises 16 residues. CDR1 ENHRY and CDR2 SYGVKD come from the germline V gene. V lost 4 bases to trimming and J lost 7 bases, with 20 bases between them. The CDR3 coding sequence is TGTGCCATCAGTGCTATAGCGCCTCAACCGCTTAATGAGCAGTTCTTC. Amino acids: CAISAIAPQPLNEQFF.

As concerns this clone: This sample also contains other DNA sequences that code for the same CDR3. The V gene is TRBV3-1 (or the pseudogene TRBV3-2), the J gene TRBJ1-1; a weak D match, TRBD1 (5 bases). The V end lost 1 base, the J end lost 4 bases, and 7 bases lay between the germline ends. The CDR3 sequence is 13 residues long. Looked up from germline, CDR1 is LGHDT and CDR2 is YNNKEL (reference sequence). DNA of the CDR3: TGTGCCAGCAGCCAAGGGCAGGGCACTGAAGCTTTCTTT. Residues: CASSQGQGTEAFF.

The CDR3 sequence is CASRPLAGGPTDTQYF. DNA for the CDR3: TGTGCCAGCAGACCACTAGCGGGGGGACCCACAGATACGCAGTATTTT. The genes are TRBV11-2 and TRBJ2-3; TRBD2 aligns across 12 bases. Germline CDR1 SGHAT, CDR2 FQNNGV. This CDR3 region has 16 residues. Unmatched junction bases numbered 6, after V lost 6 bases and J lost 2 bases.

The chain carries TRBV28 and TRBJ1-4, with D perhaps matching TRBD1 (5 bases). Trimming took 4 bases from V and 0 from J, leaving 15 bases between them. The V gene's germline CDR1 is MDHEN and CDR2 SYDVKM. The CDR3 covers 17 residues. The CDR3 nucleotides read TGTGCCAGCAGTTCTCCTCTTGGGGCCGCAACTAATGAAAAACTGTTTTTT. Translating gives CASSSPLGAATNEKLFF. The whole variable domain, filled in from reference TRBV28 and TRBJ1-4, reads DVKVTQSSRYLVKRTGEKVFLECVQDMDHENMFWYRQDPGLGLRLIYFSYDVKMKEKGDIPEGYSVSREKKERFSLILESASTNQTSMYLCASSSPLGAATNEKLFFGSGTQLSVL.

Comments on this clone: The identical CDR3 is also encoded by other nucleotide sequences in the sample. The rearrangement uses TRBV6-1 and TRBJ1-5; possibly TRBD1 for D (5 bases). Germline CDR1 is MNHNS and CDR2 is SASEGT. V lost 3 bases and J lost 7, with 10 bases in between. The CDR3 is made up of 13 amino acids. The CDR3 reads CASSEEGWQPQHF. CDR3 nucleotide sequence: TGTGCCAGCAGTGAGGAGGGGTGGCAGCCCCAGCATTTT.

The rearrangement links TRBV2 to TRBJ1-1; D unclear. With 4 bases removed from V and 0 bases from J, the gap between germline ends came to 6 bases. Looked up from germline, CDR1 is SNHLY and CDR2 is FYNNEI. CDR3 length: 13 residues. CDR3 DNA: TGTGCCAGCAGTGGCGAGTTGAACACTGAAGCTTTCTTT. It yields the protein CASSGELNTEAFF.

This clone was observed a few times. This chain's CDR3 is CASSWPVTYEQYF. CDR3 nucleotide sequence: TGTGCCAGCAGCTGGCCCGTGACCTACGAGCAGTACTTC. The chain joins TRBV5-8 to TRBJ2-7; D gene uncertain. Germline V gene sequence: CDR1 SGHTS, CDR2 YDEGEE. Trimming removed 3 bases at V and 2 bases at J, with 9 bases between. The CDR3 is 13 residues long.

The chain employs TRBV5-6 and TRBJ1-4, with 7 bases fitting TRBD1. Germline CDR1 is SGHDT and CDR2 is YYEEEE. The ends lost 4 bases at V and 8 bases at J; junction bases unmatched: 14. CDR3 length: 16 amino acids. CDR3 in DNA: TGTGCCAGCAGCCCCTCGGAACAGGGGAGAAGCGAAAAACTGTTTTTT. This encodes CASSPSEQGRSEKLFF. Supplemented by reference TRBV5-6 and TRBJ1-4, the full variable domain reads DAGVTQSPTHLIKTRGQQVTLRCSPKSGHDTVSWYQQALGQGPQFIFQYYEEEERQRGNFPDRFSGHQFPNYSSELNVNALLLGDSALYLCASSPSEQGRSEKLFFGSGTQLSVL.

The chain has TRBV11-2 and TRBJ2-3; TRBD2 aligns across 9 bases. Germline loops: CDR1 SGHAT, CDR2 FQNNGV. The V segment lost 2 bases and the J segment 9 bases; nucleotides outside the gene matches: 9. This CDR3 region has 15 residues. The DNA of the CDR3 is TGTGCCAGCAGCTTATTAGCGGGGGCAACCTTGACGCAGTATTTT. Protein product: CASSLLAGATLTQYF.

The chain has TRBV20-1 and TRBJ2-1; 8 nucleotides agree with TRBD1. CDR1 is DFQATT, CDR2 SNEGSKA, per germline (reference sequence). The CDR3 is made up of 17 amino acids. Trimming took 3 bases from V and 2 from J; bases not matched to a gene: 12. The CDR3 DNA is TGCAGTGCTAGTCGGGGATTGACAGGGGTTCCCTACAATGAGCAGTTCTTC. Protein product: CSASRGLTGVPYNEQFF.

This clone has a single count. CDR3 bases: TGTGCCACCAGCACCCGGACTAGCGGGGGGATAAAAGAGACCCAGTACTTC. This codes for CATSTRTSGGIKETQYF. The chain uses TRBV15 and TRBJ2-5; 14 nucleotides line up with TRBD2. Germline trimming cut 4 bases from V and 3 bases from J; bases unmatched to any gene: 7. Germline CDR1 LNHNV, CDR2 YYDKDF (reference sequence). CDR3 size: 17 residues.